This T cell receptor beta chain was observed in a study of T cell repertoires in cytomegalovirus infection. TCRdb used MiXCR to reprocess the reads, holding one entry per CDR3 protein. This table holds 830,000 or so distinct CDR3 sequences, 32% found once. CDR1 and CDR2 (germline): SGHVS, FQNEAQ. Trimming cost V 3 bases and J 3 bases, with 14 bases left between them. This CDR3 contains 16 residues. This clonotype has only a few counts. Antigen: not known. The rearrangement links TRBV7-8 to TRBJ1-4, with D possibly being TRBD1 (5 bases). The source of this sequence is a human donor in good health (CMV status not recorded). Some clones in this sample may be carry-over from other donors' samples. The sample was cultured CD8+ T cells from PBMCs, taken from culture after CMV antigen stimulation. CDR3 bases: TGTGCCAGCAGCTTGGCTCTGGGGGGGGCTAATGAAAAACTGTTTTTT. The encoded protein is CASSLALGGANEKLFF.